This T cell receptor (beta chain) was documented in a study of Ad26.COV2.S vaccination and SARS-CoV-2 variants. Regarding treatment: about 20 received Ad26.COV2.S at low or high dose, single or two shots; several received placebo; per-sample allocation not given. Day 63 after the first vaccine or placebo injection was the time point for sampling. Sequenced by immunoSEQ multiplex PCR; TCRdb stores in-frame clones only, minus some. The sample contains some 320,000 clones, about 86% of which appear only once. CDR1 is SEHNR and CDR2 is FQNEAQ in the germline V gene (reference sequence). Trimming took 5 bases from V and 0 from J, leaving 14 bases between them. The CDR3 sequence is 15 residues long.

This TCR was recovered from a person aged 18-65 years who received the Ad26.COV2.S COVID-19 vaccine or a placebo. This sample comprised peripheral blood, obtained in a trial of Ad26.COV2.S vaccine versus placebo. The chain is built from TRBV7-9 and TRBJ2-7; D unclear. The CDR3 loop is CASSEKPVSSYEQYF. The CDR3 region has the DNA TGTGCCAGCAGCGAGAAGCCCGTGAGCTCCTACGAGCAGTACTTC.